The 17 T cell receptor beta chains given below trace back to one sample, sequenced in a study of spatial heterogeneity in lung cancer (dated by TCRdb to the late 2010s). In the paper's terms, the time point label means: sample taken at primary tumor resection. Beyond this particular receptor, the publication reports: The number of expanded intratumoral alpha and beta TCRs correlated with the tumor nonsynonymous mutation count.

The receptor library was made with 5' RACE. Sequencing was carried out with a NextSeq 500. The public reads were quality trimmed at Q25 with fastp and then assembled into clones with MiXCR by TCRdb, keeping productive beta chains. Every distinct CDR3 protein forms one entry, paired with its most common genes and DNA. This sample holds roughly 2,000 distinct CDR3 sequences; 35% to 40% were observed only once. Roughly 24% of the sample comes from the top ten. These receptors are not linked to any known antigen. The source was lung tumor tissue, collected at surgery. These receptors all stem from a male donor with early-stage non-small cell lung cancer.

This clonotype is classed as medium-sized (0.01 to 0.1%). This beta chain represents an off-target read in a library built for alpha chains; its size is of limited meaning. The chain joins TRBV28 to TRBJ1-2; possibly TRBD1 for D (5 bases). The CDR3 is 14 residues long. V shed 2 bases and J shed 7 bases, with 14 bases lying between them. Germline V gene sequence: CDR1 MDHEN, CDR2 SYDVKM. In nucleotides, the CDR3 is TGTGCCAGCAGTTTAGCAACCGGGACGGCTGGCTACACCTTC. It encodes CASSLATGTAGYTF.

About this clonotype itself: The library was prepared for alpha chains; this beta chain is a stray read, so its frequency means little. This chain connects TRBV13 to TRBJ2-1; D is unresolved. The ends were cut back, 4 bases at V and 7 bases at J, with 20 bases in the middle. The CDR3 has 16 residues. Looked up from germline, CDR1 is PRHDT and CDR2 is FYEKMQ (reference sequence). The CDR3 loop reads CASSYSTSPVSNEQFF. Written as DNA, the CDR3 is TGTGCCAGCAGCTACTCGACTTCCCCCGTCTCTAATGAGCAGTTCTTC.

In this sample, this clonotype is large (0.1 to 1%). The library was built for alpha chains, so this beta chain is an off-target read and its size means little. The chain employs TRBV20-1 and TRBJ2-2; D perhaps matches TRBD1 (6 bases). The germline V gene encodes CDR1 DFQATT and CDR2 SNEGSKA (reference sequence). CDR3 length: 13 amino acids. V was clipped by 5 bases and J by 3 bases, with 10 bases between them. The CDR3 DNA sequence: TGCAGTGCTTGGGACACTGACACCGGGGAGCTGTTTTTT. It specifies CSAWDTDTGELFF.

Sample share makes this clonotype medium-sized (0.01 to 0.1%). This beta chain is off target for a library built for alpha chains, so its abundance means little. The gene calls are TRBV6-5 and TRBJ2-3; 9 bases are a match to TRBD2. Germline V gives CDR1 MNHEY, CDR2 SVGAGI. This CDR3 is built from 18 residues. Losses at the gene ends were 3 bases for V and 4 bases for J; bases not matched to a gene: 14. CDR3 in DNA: TGTGCCAGCAGTTATTCGCGGGGGGGAAGCGGGAAAGCAGATACGCAGTATTTT. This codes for CASSYSRGGSGKADTQYF.

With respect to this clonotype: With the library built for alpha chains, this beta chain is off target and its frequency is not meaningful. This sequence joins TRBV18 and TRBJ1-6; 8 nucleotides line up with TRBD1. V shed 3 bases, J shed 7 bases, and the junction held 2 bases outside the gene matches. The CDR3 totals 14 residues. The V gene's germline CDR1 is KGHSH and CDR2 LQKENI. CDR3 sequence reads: CASSPGQGNSPLHF. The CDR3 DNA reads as TGTGCCAGCTCACCTGGACAGGGAAATTCACCCCTCCACTTT.

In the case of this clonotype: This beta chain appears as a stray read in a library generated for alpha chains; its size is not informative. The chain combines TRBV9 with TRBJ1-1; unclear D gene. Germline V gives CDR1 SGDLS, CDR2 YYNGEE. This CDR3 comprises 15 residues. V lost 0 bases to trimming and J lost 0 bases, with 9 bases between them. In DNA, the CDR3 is TGTGCCAGCAGCGTAGCGGGCAGGCTGAACACTGAAGCTTTCTTT. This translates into CASSVAGRLNTEAFF.

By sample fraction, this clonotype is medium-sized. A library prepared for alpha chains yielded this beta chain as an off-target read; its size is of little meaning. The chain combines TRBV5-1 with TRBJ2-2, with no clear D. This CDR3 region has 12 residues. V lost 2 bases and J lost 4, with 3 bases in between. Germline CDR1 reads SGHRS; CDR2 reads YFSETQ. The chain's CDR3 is CASSFSTGELFF. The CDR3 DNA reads TGCGCCAGCAGCTTTAGCACCGGGGAGCTGTTTTTT.

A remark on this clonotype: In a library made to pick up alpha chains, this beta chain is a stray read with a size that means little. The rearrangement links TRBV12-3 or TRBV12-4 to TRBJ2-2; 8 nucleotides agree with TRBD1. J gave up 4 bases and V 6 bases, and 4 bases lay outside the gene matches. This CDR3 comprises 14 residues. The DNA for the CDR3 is TGTGCCAGCAGCCGGACAGGGATCACCGGGGAGCTGTTTTTT. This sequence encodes CASSRTGITGELFF.

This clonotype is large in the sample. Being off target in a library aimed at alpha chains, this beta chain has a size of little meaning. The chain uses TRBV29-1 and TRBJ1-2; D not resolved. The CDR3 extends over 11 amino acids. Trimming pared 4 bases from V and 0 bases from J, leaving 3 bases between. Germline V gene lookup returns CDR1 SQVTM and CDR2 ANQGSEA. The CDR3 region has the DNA TGCAGCGTTGTAGCTAACTATGGCTACACCTTC. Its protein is CSVVANYGYTF.

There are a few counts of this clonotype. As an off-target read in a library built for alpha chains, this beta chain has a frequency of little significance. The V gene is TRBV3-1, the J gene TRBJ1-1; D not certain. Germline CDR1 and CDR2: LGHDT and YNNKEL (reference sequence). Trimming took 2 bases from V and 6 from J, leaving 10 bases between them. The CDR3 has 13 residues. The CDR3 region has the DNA TGTGCCAGCAGCCAACTGGGCGGGGCTGAAGCTTTCTTT. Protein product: CASSQLGGAEAFF.

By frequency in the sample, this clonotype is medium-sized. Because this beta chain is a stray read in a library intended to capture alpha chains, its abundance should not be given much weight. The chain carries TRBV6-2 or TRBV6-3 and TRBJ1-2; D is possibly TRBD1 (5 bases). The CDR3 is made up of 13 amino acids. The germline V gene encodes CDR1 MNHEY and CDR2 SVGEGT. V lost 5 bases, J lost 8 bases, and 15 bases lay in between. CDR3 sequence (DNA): TGTGCCAGCAGTGCCGTCGGGGCCTGGGGCTACACCTTC. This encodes CASSAVGAWGYTF.

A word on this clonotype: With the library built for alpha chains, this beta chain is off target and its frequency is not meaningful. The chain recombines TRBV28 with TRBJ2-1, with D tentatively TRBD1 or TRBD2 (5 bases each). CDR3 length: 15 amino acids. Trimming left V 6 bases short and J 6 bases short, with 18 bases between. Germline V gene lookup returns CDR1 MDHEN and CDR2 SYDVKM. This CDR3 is CASRGSEGRSNEQFF. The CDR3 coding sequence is TGTGCCAGCAGGGGGAGTGAGGGGCGCAGCAATGAGCAGTTCTTC.

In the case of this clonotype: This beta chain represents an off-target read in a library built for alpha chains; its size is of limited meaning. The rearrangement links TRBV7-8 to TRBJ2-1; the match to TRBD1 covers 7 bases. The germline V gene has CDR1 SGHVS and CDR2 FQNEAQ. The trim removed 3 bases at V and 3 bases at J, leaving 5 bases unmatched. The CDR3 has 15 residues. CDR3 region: CASSFTGQIYNEQFF. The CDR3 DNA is TGTGCCAGCAGCTTTACGGGACAGATCTACAATGAGCAGTTCTTC.

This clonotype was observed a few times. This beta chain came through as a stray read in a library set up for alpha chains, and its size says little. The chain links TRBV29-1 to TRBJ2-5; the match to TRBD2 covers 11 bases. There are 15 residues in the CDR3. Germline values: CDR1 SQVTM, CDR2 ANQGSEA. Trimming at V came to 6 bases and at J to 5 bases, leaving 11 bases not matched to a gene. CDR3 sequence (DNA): TGCAGCGTGGGGGGTACTAGCGGGAGTAGGGAGACCCAGTACTTC. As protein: CSVGGTSGSRETQYF. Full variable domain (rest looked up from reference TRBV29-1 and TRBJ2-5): SAVISQKPSRDICQRGTSLTIQCQVDSQVTMMFWYRQQPGQSLTLIATANQGSEATYESGFVIDKFPISRPNLTFSTLTVSNMSPEDSSIYLCSVGGTSGSRETQYFGPGTRLLVL.

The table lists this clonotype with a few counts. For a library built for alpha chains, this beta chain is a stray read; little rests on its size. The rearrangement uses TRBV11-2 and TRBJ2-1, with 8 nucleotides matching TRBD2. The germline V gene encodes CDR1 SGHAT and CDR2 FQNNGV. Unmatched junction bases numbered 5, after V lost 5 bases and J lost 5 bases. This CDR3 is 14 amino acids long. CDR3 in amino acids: CASSISGANNEQFF. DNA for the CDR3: TGTGCCAGCAGCATTAGCGGGGCTAACAATGAGCAGTTCTTC. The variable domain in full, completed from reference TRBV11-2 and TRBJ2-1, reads EAGVAQSPRYKIIEKRQSVAFWCNPISGHATLYWYQQILGQGPKLLIQFQNNGVVDDSQLPKDRFSAERLKGVDSTLKIQPAKLEDSAVYLCASSISGANNEQFFGPGTRLTVL.

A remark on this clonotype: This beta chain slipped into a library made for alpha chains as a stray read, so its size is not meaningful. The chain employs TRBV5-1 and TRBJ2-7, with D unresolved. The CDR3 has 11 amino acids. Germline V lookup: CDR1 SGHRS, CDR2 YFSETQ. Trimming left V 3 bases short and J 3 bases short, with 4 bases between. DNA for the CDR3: TGCGCCAGCAGCTCGTTCTACGAGCAGTACTTC. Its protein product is CASSSFYEQYF. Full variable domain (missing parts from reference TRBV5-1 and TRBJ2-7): KAGVTQTPRYLIKTRGQQVTLSCSPISGHRSVSWYQQTPGQGLQFLFEYFSETQRNKGNFPGRFSGRQFSNSRSEMNVSTLELGDSALYLCASSSFYEQYFGPGTRLTVT.

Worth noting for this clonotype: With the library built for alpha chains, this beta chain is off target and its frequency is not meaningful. Written as DNA, the CDR3 is TGCAGCGTCCCTGCGCAGGGGAGGACCGCCGGGGAGCTGTTTTTT. Residues: CSVPAQGRTAGELFF. The chain uses TRBV29-1 and TRBJ2-2; either TRBD1 or TRBD2 may supply D (6 bases each). From germline, CDR1 is SQVTM and CDR2 ANQGSEA. V gave up 6 bases and J gave up 6 bases, with 20 bases separating them. This CDR3 is built from 15 residues.